A selection of T cell receptor beta chains follows, all from one sample in a study of T cell changes during pregnancy in multiple sclerosis. Measured with immunoSEQ multiplex PCR; TCRdb has only the in-frame clones, and not every one. Here the sample spans over 35,000 clones, 90% being singletons. Specimen: CD8+ T cells from peripheral blood mononuclear cells, collected in the first trimester of pregnancy. These receptors all come from a female donor with multiple sclerosis, enrolled in a pregnancy study. Both conserved end residues are part of each CDR3. D genes are given only for firm matches. Clone size, where shown, is once, few, many, or a class for clones that have expanded.

d_call: .
j_call: TRBJ1-1
clone_size: .
v_call: TRBV10-3
cdr3_aa: CAISEWAGLGTEAFF
cdr3_nt: TGTGCCATCAGTGAGTGGGCGGGGCTAGGGACTGAAGCTTTCTTT

d_call: .
j_call: TRBJ2-7
clone_size: .
v_call: TRBV19
cdr3_aa: CASSAARKAYEQYF
cdr3_nt: TGTGCCAGTAGTGCGGCCAGAAAGGCCTACGAGCAGTACTTC

d_call: TRBD1
j_call: TRBJ1-5
clone_size: few
v_call: TRBV5-5
cdr3_aa: CASSLVTGDSNQPQHF
cdr3_nt: TGTGCCAGCAGCTTGGTAACAGGGGATAGCAATCAGCCCCAGCATTTT

d_call: TRBD1
j_call: TRBJ2-3
clone_size: .
v_call: TRBV4-1
cdr3_aa: CASSQATGAVDTQYF
cdr3_nt: TGCGCCAGCAGCCAAGCGACAGGGGCGGTAGATACGCAGTATTTT

d_call: .
j_call: TRBJ1-1
clone_size: once
v_call: TRBV4-3
cdr3_aa: CASSQDGGGTEAFF
cdr3_nt: TGCGCCAGCAGCCAAGATGGGGGGGGAACTGAAGCTTTCTTT

d_call: .
j_call: TRBJ1-3
clone_size: few
v_call: TRBV6-1
cdr3_aa: CATGPLIGNTIYF
cdr3_nt: TGTGCCACAGGGCCCCTGATCGGAAACACCATATATTTT

d_call: .
j_call: TRBJ2-7
clone_size: .
v_call: TRBV28
cdr3_aa: CASSWDKYYEQYF
cdr3_nt: TGTGCCAGCAGCTGGGACAAATACTACGAGCAGTACTTC

d_call: TRBD2
j_call: TRBJ2-5
clone_size: once
v_call: TRBV6-5
cdr3_aa: CASSYVVAGGRETQYF
cdr3_nt: TGTGCCAGCAGTTACGTGGTAGCGGGGGGGCGGGAGACCCAGTACTTC

d_call: .
j_call: TRBJ2-7
clone_size: .
v_call: TRBV4-1
cdr3_aa: CASSGDNGYEQYF
cdr3_nt: TGCGCCAGCAGCGGAGATAATGGGTACGAGCAGTACTTC

d_call: TRBD2
j_call: TRBJ2-1
clone_size: .
v_call: TRBV5-8
cdr3_aa: CASSLAGAFSSNEQFF
cdr3_nt: TGTGCCAGCAGCCTCGCGGGAGCCTTCTCTAGTAATGAGCAGTTCTTC

d_call: TRBD1
j_call: TRBJ1-1
clone_size: .
v_call: TRBV2
cdr3_aa: CASRLTGWENTEAFF
cdr3_nt: TGTGCCAGCAGGCTGACAGGGTGGGAGAACACTGAAGCTTTCTTT

d_call: TRBD1
j_call: TRBJ2-2
clone_size: .
v_call: TRBV6-4
cdr3_aa: CASRDAGGDSTGELFF
cdr3_nt: TGTGCCAGCAGAGACGCAGGGGGCGACTCCACCGGGGAGCTGTTTTTT

d_call: .
j_call: TRBJ2-7
clone_size: once
v_call: TRBV5-8
cdr3_aa: CASSLDRTSYEQYF
cdr3_nt: TGTGCCAGCAGCTTGGACAGAACCTCCTACGAGCAGTACTTC

d_call: .
j_call: TRBJ1-1
clone_size: .
v_call: TRBV2
cdr3_aa: CASSEDRVSTEAFF
cdr3_nt: TGTGCCAGCAGTGAAGACAGGGTGAGCACTGAAGCTTTCTTT

d_call: TRBD1
j_call: TRBJ2-7
clone_size: .
v_call: TRBV11-2
cdr3_aa: CASSLAGTGRYEQYF
cdr3_nt: TGTGCCAGCAGCTTAGCCGGGACAGGGCGATACGAGCAGTACTTC

d_call: .
j_call: TRBJ2-1
clone_size: .
v_call: TRBV7-9
cdr3_aa: CASSPTSGERYNEQFF
cdr3_nt: TGTGCCAGCAGCCCGACTTCGGGAGAGAGGTACAATGAGCAGTTCTTC

d_call: TRBD1
j_call: TRBJ2-1
clone_size: .
v_call: TRBV6-5
cdr3_aa: CASRTGDNEQFF
cdr3_nt: TGTGCCAGCAGGACAGGGGACAATGAGCAGTTCTTC

d_call: .
j_call: TRBJ1-1
clone_size: .
v_call: TRBV4-1
cdr3_aa: CASSHATPVHTEAFF
cdr3_nt: TGCGCCAGCAGCCATGCTACCCCGGTGCACACTGAAGCTTTCTTT

d_call: .
j_call: TRBJ2-1
clone_size: .
v_call: TRBV7-6
cdr3_aa: CASTVGSGVYNEQFF
cdr3_nt: TGTGCCAGCACCGTGGGTAGCGGAGTCTACAATGAGCAGTTCTTC

d_call: TRBD1
j_call: TRBJ1-5
clone_size: .
v_call: TRBV27
cdr3_aa: CASKSQGISQPQHF
cdr3_nt: TGTGCCAGCAAGTCACAGGGGATCAGTCAGCCCCAGCATTTT

d_call: .
j_call: TRBJ2-5
clone_size: .
v_call: TRBV5-6
cdr3_aa: CASSLAHSGIQETQYF
cdr3_nt: TGTGCCAGCAGCTTGGCCCATTCGGGGATACAAGAGACCCAGTACTTC

d_call: TRBD1
j_call: TRBJ1-2
clone_size: .
v_call: TRBV13
cdr3_aa: CASSLSAGTAPYGYTF
cdr3_nt: TGTGCCAGCAGCTTATCGGCTGGGACAGCCCCTTATGGCTACACCTTC

d_call: .
j_call: TRBJ2-5
clone_size: .
v_call: TRBV5-6
cdr3_aa: CASSRPDSEETQYF
cdr3_nt: TGTGCCAGCAGCCGCCCGGACAGTGAAGAGACCCAGTACTTC

d_call: .
j_call: TRBJ1-1
clone_size: .
v_call: TRBV5-6
cdr3_aa: CASSFPEGGNTEAFF
cdr3_nt: TGTGCCAGCAGCTTCCCGGAGGGCGGAAACACTGAAGCTTTCTTT

d_call: .
j_call: TRBJ1-1
clone_size: .
v_call: TRBV4-1
cdr3_aa: CASSQAGNEAFF
cdr3_nt: TGCGCCAGCAGCCAAGCGGGGAACGAAGCTTTCTTT

d_call: .
j_call: TRBJ1-1
clone_size: .
v_call: TRBV6-6
cdr3_aa: CASGGVSIEAFF
cdr3_nt: TGTGCCAGCGGAGGGGTTTCCATTGAAGCTTTCTTT

d_call: .
j_call: TRBJ1-1
clone_size: .
v_call: TRBV30
cdr3_aa: CAWTLGGSVAEAFF
cdr3_nt: TGTGCCTGGACCCTGGGGGGGTCCGTCGCTGAAGCTTTCTTT

d_call: .
j_call: TRBJ1-1
clone_size: .
v_call: TRBV14
cdr3_aa: CASSQAGALNTEAFF
cdr3_nt: TGTGCCAGCAGCCAGGCGGGGGCCCTGAACACTGAAGCTTTCTTT

d_call: .
j_call: TRBJ2-7
clone_size: .
v_call: TRBV4-1
cdr3_aa: CASSQEVDNSYEQYF
cdr3_nt: TGCGCCAGCAGCCAAGAAGTTGACAACTCCTACGAGCAGTACTTC

d_call: .
j_call: TRBJ1-1
clone_size: .
v_call: TRBV5-1
cdr3_aa: CASSSPRGLPNTEAFF
cdr3_nt: TGCGCCAGCAGCAGTCCCAGAGGGCTGCCGAACACTGAAGCTTTCTTT

d_call: .
j_call: TRBJ1-2
clone_size: .
v_call: TRBV30
cdr3_aa: CAWSSVISYGYTF
cdr3_nt: TGTGCCTGGAGTTCGGTTATATCTTATGGCTACACCTTC

d_call: TRBD2
j_call: TRBJ2-1
clone_size: .
v_call: TRBV7-9
cdr3_aa: CASSLVPAGGPREQFF
cdr3_nt: TGTGCCAGCAGCTTAGTGCCCGCGGGAGGGCCGAGAGAGCAGTTCTTC

d_call: .
j_call: TRBJ2-1
clone_size: .
v_call: TRBV6-1
cdr3_aa: CASSVGRSSYNEQFF
cdr3_nt: TGTGCCAGCAGTGTGGGCCGCAGCTCCTACAATGAGCAGTTCTTC

d_call: .
j_call: TRBJ2-1
clone_size: .
v_call: TRBV7-9
cdr3_aa: CASSFQNNEQFF
cdr3_nt: TGTGCCAGCAGCTTTCAGAACAATGAGCAGTTCTTC

d_call: .
j_call: TRBJ1-1
clone_size: .
v_call: TRBV6-5
cdr3_aa: CASTHGSEAFF
cdr3_nt: TGTGCCAGCACACACGGGAGTGAAGCTTTCTTT

d_call: .
j_call: TRBJ1-1
clone_size: .
v_call: TRBV27
cdr3_aa: CATSLQNGNTEAFF
cdr3_nt: TGTGCCACCTCGTTACAAAATGGGAACACTGAAGCTTTCTTT

d_call: .
j_call: TRBJ1-2
clone_size: .
v_call: TRBV15
cdr3_aa: CATSNWGGRFLKYYGYTF
cdr3_nt: TGTGCCACCAGCAACTGGGGGGGGCGCTTTTTGAAGTACTATGGCTACACCTTC

d_call: TRBD2
j_call: TRBJ2-3
clone_size: .
v_call: TRBV29-1
cdr3_aa: CSVDGLAGGPSTDTQYF
cdr3_nt: TGCAGCGTTGACGGACTAGCGGGGGGCCCTAGCACAGATACGCAGTATTTT

d_call: .
j_call: TRBJ1-1
clone_size: .
v_call: TRBV30
cdr3_aa: CAWSVPGDTEAFF
cdr3_nt: TGTGCCTGGAGTGTACCAGGGGACACTGAAGCTTTCTTT

d_call: .
j_call: TRBJ1-3
clone_size: .
v_call: TRBV6-5
cdr3_aa: CASSYSRSGNTIYF
cdr3_nt: TGTGCCAGCAGTTACTCCCGGAGTGGAAACACCATATATTTT

d_call: .
j_call: TRBJ1-4
clone_size: .
v_call: TRBV7-8
cdr3_aa: CASTAGGGGEKLFF
cdr3_nt: TGTGCCAGCACCGCCGGGGGGGGAGGTGAAAAACTGTTTTTT

d_call: TRBD1
j_call: TRBJ1-1
clone_size: .
v_call: TRBV6-5
cdr3_aa: CASSPPRGRNTEAFF
cdr3_nt: TGTGCCAGCAGCCCACCCAGGGGGAGAAACACTGAAGCTTTCTTT

d_call: TRBD1
j_call: TRBJ2-7
clone_size: .
v_call: TRBV6-5
cdr3_aa: CASSLGQGNYEQYF
cdr3_nt: TGTGCCAGCAGTTTGGGACAGGGGAACTACGAGCAGTACTTC

d_call: .
j_call: TRBJ1-1
clone_size: .
v_call: TRBV6-5
cdr3_aa: CASSYSGAGAEAFF
cdr3_nt: TGTGCCAGCAGTTACAGTGGGGCCGGAGCTGAAGCTTTCTTT

d_call: .
j_call: TRBJ2-4
clone_size: .
v_call: TRBV4-2
cdr3_aa: CASSSRGQLAKNIQYF
cdr3_nt: TGTGCCAGCAGCTCCCGAGGACAGCTAGCCAAAAACATTCAGTACTTC

d_call: TRBD2
j_call: TRBJ2-1
clone_size: .
v_call: TRBV7-9
cdr3_aa: CASSLEWTSGDNEQFF
cdr3_nt: TGTGCCAGCAGCTTAGAGTGGACTAGCGGTGACAATGAGCAGTTCTTC

d_call: .
j_call: TRBJ2-3
clone_size: .
v_call: TRBV6-5
cdr3_aa: CASSYTRIYTDTQYF
cdr3_nt: TGTGCCAGCAGTTACACTAGAATATACACAGATACGCAGTATTTT

d_call: TRBD1
j_call: TRBJ2-1
clone_size: .
v_call: TRBV7-8
cdr3_aa: CASSSTGTGSNEQFF
cdr3_nt: TGTGCCAGCAGCTCAACCGGGACAGGGTCCAATGAGCAGTTCTTC

d_call: .
j_call: TRBJ1-2
clone_size: .
v_call: TRBV4-2
cdr3_aa: CASSQGLEAGGYTF
cdr3_nt: TGTGCCAGCAGCCAAGGGCTCGAGGCTGGTGGCTACACCTTC

d_call: TRBD1
j_call: TRBJ1-3
clone_size: .
v_call: TRBV7-3
cdr3_aa: CASSLSGGFGNTIYF
cdr3_nt: TGTGCCAGCAGCCTATCAGGGGGCTTCGGAAACACCATATATTTT

d_call: .
j_call: TRBJ1-1
clone_size: few
v_call: TRBV30
cdr3_aa: CAWLLGPSSTEAFF
cdr3_nt: TGTGCCTGGTTACTAGGGCCATCGAGCACTGAAGCTTTCTTT

d_call: TRBD2
j_call: TRBJ2-1
clone_size: .
v_call: TRBV11-3
cdr3_aa: CASSLEGTSGTNEQFF
cdr3_nt: TGTGCCAGCAGCTTAGAAGGGACTAGCGGGACCAATGAGCAGTTCTTC

d_call: TRBD1
j_call: TRBJ2-7
clone_size: .
v_call: TRBV11-3
cdr3_aa: CASSPGDRTYEQYF
cdr3_nt: TGTGCCAGCAGCCCCGGGGACAGAACCTACGAGCAGTACTTC

d_call: TRBD2
j_call: TRBJ2-2
clone_size: .
v_call: TRBV14
cdr3_aa: CASSPGTSGTGELFF
cdr3_nt: TGTGCCAGCAGCCCCGGCACTAGCGGAACCGGGGAGCTGTTTTTT

d_call: .
j_call: TRBJ2-1
clone_size: .
v_call: TRBV6-1
cdr3_aa: CASSVRGSNEQFF
cdr3_nt: TGTGCCAGCAGTGTTCGAGGGAGTAATGAGCAGTTCTTC